A selection of T cell receptor beta chains follows, all from one sample in a study of OX40 agonist ivuxolimab in advanced cancers. Clones were sequenced by immunoSEQ multiplex PCR, and TCRdb holds only the in-frame ones, with some missing. The sample lists some 86,000 clones, about 91% occurring once. The source was CD4+ or CD8+ T cells sorted from blood, collected in a trial of the OX40 agonist ivuxolimab. The receptor set was obtained from an adult with an advanced solid tumor such as melanoma, head and neck, liver or kidney cancer. Each CDR3 is given with its conserved first and last residue. The D gene is left open where the match is weak. Only part of the rows carry a size: once, few, many, or a class if the clone is expanded.

TRBD2 | TRBJ2-1 | - | TRBV10-3 | TGTGCCATCAGTGCTAAGCGGGAGGATAATGAGCAGTTCTTC | CAISAKREDNEQFF
- | TRBJ2-7 | - | TRBV4-1 | TGCGCCAGCAGCCAAGTAAACCAGGGGCGCGACTACGAGCAGTACTTC | CASSQVNQGRDYEQYF
TRBD2 | TRBJ2-3 | - | TRBV19 | TGTGCCAGTAGTTTGGGGACTAGCGGGACTCTGGATACGCAGTATTTT | CASSLGTSGTLDTQYF
- | TRBJ2-1 | - | TRBV7-8 | TGTGCCAGCAGCTTGGACCTGGGTGAGCAGTTCTTC | CASSLDLGEQFF
- | TRBJ2-2 | - | TRBV7-3 | TGTGCCAGCAGCTTAGGGCTCCTCCGGGACACCGGGGAGCTGTTTTTT | CASSLGLLRDTGELFF
- | TRBJ1-4 | - | TRBV2 | TGTGCCAGCAGTGAAGTAAGAAATTCGGCGTTTTTT | CASSEVRNSAFF
- | TRBJ2-1 | - | TRBV7-2 | TGTGCCAGCAGCTTTAACGCCTACAATGAGCAGTTCTTC | CASSFNAYNEQFF
- | TRBJ2-7 | - | TRBV9 | TGTGCCAGCAGCGCGACCTCCTACGAGCAGTACTTC | CASSATSYEQYF
TRBD2 | TRBJ2-2 | once | TRBV19 | TGTGCCAGTATCCATAGCGGGAGAAGTCCTTTCCCCACCGGGGAGCTGTTTTTT | CASIHSGRSPFPTGELFF
- | TRBJ1-2 | - | TRBV2 | TGTGCCAGCAGCCGACAGGCCGTTAATTATGGCTACACCTTC | CASSRQAVNYGYTF
- | TRBJ2-1 | - | TRBV18 | TGTGCCAGCTCACCATCTTGGGGTTCGTCCTACAATGAGCAGTTCTTC | CASSPSWGSSYNEQFF